The clone carrying this TCR beta chain has more than one count but fewer than ten. What it binds is not known. The data were obtained in a study of regulatory T cells in long-lasting Graves disease. On the study more broadly: Duration of antithyroid drug therapy among newly diagnosed Graves' patients was under 3 months.

The CDR3 length is 17 residues. The germline gives CDR1 LNHDA, CDR2 SQIVND (reference sequence). J lost 3 bases, V lost 4 bases, and 12 bases had no gene match. Sequencing libraries for TCR beta were prepared with iRepertoire HTBI primers and Arm-PCR of CDR3 regions. TCRdb recomputed calls from the multiplex PCR reads with MiXCR, one row per CDR3 protein. The table lists hundreds of thousands of distinct CDR3 sequences, around an eighth of them singletons. Time point here: newly diagnosed GD, antithyroid drugs for less than 3 months. Isolated PBMC RNA provided the starting material for the TCR library. American Thyroid Association guidelines defined how Graves' disease was diagnosed. Points from the study as a whole: There were preferences for TRBV28, TRBJ1-2 and TRBJ2-5 in persistent disease.

These same records also appear under a second study, on T cells in Graves' hyperthyroidism and ophthalmopathy. From that study: Clinical symptoms, serum thyroxine, TRAb, thyroid ultrasound and orbital computed tomography established diagnosis.

This rearrangement joins TRBV19 to TRBJ1-5, with 7 bases lining up with TRBD1. This sequence was found in a man aged 30 to 45 with Graves disease. Material: peripheral blood mononuclear cells (PBMCs), obtained at new diagnosis, from a patient treated with antithyroid drugs. CDR3 bases: TGTGCCAGTAGTAAGAACACAGGAAAGGGGGCCAATCAGCCCCAGCATTTT. The encoded protein is CASSKNTGKGANQPQHF. Using reference TRBV19 and TRBJ1-5 for the parts outside the CDR3, the full variable domain is DGGITQSPKYLFRKEGQNVTLSCEQNLNHDAMYWYRQDPGQGLRLIYYSQIVNDFQKGDIAEGYSVSREKKESFPLTVTSAQKNPTAFYLCASSKNTGKGANQPQHFGDGTRLSIL.